The source of this TCR beta chain is a study of blood T cell repertoires in COVID-19. CDR3 size: 14 residues. Trimming removed 6 bases from V and 3 bases from J, with 14 bases in between. Germline V CDR1 and CDR2: MDHEN, SYDVKM. TCRdb keeps only in-frame clones here, not all; method: immunoSEQ multiplex PCR. Among approximately 100,000 clones listed, around 92% were seen once. J is TRBJ1-1 and V is TRBV28; perhaps TRBD1 as D (5 bases). The sample consisted of peripheral blood. The origin of this receptor is a man aged 50-59 years with active COVID-19. CDR3 DNA sequence: TGTGCCAGCAGGTATGGGGGGAGGGACACTGAAGCTTTCTTT. It is translated as CASRYGGRDTEAFF.